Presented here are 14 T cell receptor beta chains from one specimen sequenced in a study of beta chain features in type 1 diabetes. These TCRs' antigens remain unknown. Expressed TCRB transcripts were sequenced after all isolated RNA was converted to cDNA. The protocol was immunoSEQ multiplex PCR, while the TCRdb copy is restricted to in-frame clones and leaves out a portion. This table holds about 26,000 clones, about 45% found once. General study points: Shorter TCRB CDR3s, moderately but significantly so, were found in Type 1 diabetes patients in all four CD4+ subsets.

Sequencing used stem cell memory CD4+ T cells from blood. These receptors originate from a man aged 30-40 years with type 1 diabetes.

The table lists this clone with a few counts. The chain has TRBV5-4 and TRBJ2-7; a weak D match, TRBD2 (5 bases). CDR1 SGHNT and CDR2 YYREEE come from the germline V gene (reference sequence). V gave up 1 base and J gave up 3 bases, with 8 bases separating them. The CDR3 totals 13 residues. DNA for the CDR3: TGTGCCAGCAGCTTGAGCGGAAACTACGAGCAGTACTTC. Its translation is CASSLSGNYEQYF. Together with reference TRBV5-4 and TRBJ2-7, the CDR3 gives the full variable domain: ETGVTQSPTHLIKTRGQQVTLRCSSQSGHNTVSWYQQALGQGPQFIFQYYREEENGRGNFPPRFSGLQFPNYSSELNVNALELDDSALYLCASSLSGNYEQYFGPGTRLTVT.

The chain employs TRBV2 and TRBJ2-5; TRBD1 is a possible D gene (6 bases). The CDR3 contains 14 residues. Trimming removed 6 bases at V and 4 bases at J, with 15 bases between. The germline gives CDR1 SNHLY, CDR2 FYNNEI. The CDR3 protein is CASSRSVGAETQYF. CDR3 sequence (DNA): TGTGCCAGCAGCCGCTCGGTGGGGGCAGAGACCCAGTACTTC.

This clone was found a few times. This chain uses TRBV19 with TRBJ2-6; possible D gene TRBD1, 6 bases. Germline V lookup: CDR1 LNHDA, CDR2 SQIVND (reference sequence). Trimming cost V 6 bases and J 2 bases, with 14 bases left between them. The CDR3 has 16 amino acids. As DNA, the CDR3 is TGTGCCAGTAGGGAGACAGGAAGAACTGGGGCCAACGTCCTGACTTTC. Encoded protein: CASRETGRTGANVLTF.

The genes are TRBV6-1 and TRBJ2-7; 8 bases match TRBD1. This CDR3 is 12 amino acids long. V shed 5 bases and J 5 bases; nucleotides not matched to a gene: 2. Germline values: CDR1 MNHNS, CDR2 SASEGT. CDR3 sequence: CASSPQGDEQYF. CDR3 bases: TGTGCCAGCAGTCCACAGGGGGACGAGCAGTACTTC.

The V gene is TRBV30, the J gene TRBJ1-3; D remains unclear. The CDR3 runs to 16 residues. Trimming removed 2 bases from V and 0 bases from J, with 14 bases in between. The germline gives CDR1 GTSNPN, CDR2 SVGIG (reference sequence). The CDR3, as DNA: TGTGCCTGGAGTTGGTACAAACAGAGCTCTGGAAACACCATATATTTT. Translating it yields CAWSWYKQSSGNTIYF.

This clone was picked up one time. The CDR3 DNA is TGTGCCAGCTCACAAACGCTGACGGGAGCTGACACCGGGGAGCTGTTTTTT. Translated, it gives CASSQTLTGADTGELFF. The rearrangement uses TRBV18 and TRBJ2-2, with D possibly matching TRBD2 (6 bases). Trimming took off 4 bases at V and 3 bases at J, with 18 bases between the two ends. Germline V gene data show CDR1 as KGHSH and CDR2 as LQKENI. The CDR3 length is 17 residues.

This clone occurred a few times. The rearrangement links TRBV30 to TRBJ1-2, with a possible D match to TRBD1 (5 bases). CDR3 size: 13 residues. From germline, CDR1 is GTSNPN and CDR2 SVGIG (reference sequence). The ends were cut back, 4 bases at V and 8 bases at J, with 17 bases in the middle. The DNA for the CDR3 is TGTGCCTGGACCGCTCAGGGATTAGGCGGCTACACCTTC. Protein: CAWTAQGLGGYTF.

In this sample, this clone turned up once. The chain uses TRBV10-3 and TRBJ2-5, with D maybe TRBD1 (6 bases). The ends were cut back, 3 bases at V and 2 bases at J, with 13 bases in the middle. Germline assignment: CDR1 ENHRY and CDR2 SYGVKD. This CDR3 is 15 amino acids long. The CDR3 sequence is CAISELGQIQETQYF. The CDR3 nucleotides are TGTGCCATCAGTGAACTCGGACAGATACAAGAGACCCAGTACTTC.

For the CDR3, the DNA is TGCGCCAGCAGCCTAGAGGACAGGGGTGGCTACACCTTC. Translation gives CASSLEDRGGYTF. The chain combines TRBV4-1 with TRBJ1-2; 9 positions match TRBD1. Per the germline V gene, CDR1 is MGHRA and CDR2 is YSYEKL. CDR3 size: 13 residues. Trimming cost V 4 bases and J 7 bases; bases outside gene matches: 4.

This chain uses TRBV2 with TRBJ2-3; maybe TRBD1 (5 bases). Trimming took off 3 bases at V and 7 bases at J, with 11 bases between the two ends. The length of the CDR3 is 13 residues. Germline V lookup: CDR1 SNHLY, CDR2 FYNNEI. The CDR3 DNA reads TGTGCCAGCAGTGATTCAGGGCGGAATACGCAGTATTTT. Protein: CASSDSGRNTQYF. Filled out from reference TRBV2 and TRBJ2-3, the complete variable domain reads EPEVTQTPSHQVTQMGQEVILRCVPISNHLYFYWYRQILGQKVEFLVSFYNNEISEKSEIFDDQFSVERPDGSNFTLKIRSTKLEDSAMYFCASSDSGRNTQYFGPGTRLTVL.

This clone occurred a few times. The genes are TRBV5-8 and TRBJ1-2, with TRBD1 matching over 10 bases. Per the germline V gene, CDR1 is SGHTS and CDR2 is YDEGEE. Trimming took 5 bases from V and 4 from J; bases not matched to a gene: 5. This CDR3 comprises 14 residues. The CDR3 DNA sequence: TGTGCCAGCAGTCCCGGGGACAGGGGCTATGGCTACACCTTC. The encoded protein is CASSPGDRGYGYTF.

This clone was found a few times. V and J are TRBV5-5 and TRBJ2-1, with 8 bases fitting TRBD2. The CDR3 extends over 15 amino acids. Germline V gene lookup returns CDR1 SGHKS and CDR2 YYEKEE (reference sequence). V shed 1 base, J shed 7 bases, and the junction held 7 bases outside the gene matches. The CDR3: CASSLISGRRNEQFF. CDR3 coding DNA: TGTGCCAGCAGCTTGATCAGCGGGAGAAGGAATGAGCAGTTCTTC.

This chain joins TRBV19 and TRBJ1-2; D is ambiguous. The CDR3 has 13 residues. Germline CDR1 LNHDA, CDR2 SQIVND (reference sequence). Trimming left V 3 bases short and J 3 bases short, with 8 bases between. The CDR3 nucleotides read TGTGCCAGTAGTATCATCGGTGACTATGGCTACACCTTC. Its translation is CASSIIGDYGYTF.

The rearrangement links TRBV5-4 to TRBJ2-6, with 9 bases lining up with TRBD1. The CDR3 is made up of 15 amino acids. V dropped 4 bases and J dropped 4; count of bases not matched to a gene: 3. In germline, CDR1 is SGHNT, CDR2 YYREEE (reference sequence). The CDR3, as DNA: TGTGCCAGCAGCACACAGGGGGCGGGGGCCAACGTCCTGACTTTC. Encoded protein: CASSTQGAGANVLTF.